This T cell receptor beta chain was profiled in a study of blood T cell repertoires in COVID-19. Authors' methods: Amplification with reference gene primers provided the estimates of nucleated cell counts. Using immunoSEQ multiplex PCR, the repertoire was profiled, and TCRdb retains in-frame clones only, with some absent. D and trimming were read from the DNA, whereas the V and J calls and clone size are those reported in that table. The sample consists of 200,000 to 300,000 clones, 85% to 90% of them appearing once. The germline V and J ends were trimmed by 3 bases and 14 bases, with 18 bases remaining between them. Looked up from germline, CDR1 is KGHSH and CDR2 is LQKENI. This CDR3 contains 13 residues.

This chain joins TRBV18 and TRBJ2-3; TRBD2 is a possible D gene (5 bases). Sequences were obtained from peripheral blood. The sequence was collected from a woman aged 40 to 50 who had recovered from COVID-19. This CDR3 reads CASSPPGSDLRYF. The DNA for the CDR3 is TGTGCCAGCTCACCCCCGGGGAGTGACCTAAGGTATTTT.